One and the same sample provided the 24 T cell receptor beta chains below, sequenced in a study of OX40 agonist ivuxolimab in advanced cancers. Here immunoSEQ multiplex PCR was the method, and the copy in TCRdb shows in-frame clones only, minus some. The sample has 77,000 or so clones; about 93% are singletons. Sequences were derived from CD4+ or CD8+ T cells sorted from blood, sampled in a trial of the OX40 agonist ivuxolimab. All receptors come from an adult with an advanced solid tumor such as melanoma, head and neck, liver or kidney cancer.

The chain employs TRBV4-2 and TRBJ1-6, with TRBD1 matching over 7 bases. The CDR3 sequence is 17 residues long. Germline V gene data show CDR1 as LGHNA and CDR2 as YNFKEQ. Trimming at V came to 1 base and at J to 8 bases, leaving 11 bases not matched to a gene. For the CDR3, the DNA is TGTGCCAGCAGCCAAGGGGGAAGTGGGACAGCTGATTCACCCCTCCACTTT. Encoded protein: CASSQGGSGTADSPLHF.

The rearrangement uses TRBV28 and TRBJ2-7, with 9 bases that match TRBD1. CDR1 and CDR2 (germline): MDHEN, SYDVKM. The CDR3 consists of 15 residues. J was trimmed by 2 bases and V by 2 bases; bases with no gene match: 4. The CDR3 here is CASSLPDRGPYEQYF. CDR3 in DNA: TGTGCCAGCAGTTTACCGGACAGGGGACCCTACGAGCAGTACTTC.

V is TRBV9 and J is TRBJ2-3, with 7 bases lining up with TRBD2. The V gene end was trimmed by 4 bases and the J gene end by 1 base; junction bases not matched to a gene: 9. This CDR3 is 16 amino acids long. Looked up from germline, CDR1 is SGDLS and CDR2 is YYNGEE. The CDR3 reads CASSPYYRGGTDTQYF. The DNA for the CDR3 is TGTGCCAGCAGCCCCTACTACCGGGGGGGCACAGATACGCAGTATTTT.

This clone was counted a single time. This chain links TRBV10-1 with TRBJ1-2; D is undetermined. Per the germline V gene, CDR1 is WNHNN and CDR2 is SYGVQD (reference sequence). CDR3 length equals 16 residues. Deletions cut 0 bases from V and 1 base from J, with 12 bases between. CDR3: CASSESVADLNYGYTF. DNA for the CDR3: TGCGCCAGCAGTGAGTCGGTGGCAGACCTTAACTATGGCTACACCTTC.

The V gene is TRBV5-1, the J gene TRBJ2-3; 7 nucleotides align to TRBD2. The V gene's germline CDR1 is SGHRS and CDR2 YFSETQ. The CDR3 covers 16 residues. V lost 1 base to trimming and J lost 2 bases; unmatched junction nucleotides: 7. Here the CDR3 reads CASSLTAGVPTDTQYF. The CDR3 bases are TGCGCCAGCAGCTTGACGGCGGGAGTCCCCACAGATACGCAGTATTTT. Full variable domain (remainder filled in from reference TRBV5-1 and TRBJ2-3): KAGVTQTPRYLIKTRGQQVTLSCSPISGHRSVSWYQQTPGQGLQFLFEYFSETQRNKGNFPGRFSGRQFSNSRSEMNVSTLELGDSALYLCASSLTAGVPTDTQYFGPGTRLTVL.

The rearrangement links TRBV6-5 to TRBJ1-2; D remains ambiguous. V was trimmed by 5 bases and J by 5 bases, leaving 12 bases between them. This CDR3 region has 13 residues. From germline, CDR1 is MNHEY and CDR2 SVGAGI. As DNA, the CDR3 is TGTGCCAGCAGTACTAGGCTTCGATATGGCTACACCTTC. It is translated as CASSTRLRYGYTF.

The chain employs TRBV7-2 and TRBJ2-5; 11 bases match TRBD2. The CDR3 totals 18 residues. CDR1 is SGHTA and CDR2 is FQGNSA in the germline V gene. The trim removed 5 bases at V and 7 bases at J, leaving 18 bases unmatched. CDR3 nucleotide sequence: TGTGCCAGCAGCCAAGATAGCGGGAGGGCCTCACCAAGGGGGACCCAGTACTTC. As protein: CASSQDSGRASPRGTQYF.

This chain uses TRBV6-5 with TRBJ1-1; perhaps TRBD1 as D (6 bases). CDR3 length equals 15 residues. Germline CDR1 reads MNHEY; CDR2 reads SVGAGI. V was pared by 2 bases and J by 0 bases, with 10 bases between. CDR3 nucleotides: TGTGCCAGCAGTTACGGGGCAGGGGTGAACACTGAAGCTTTCTTT. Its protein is CASSYGAGVNTEAFF.

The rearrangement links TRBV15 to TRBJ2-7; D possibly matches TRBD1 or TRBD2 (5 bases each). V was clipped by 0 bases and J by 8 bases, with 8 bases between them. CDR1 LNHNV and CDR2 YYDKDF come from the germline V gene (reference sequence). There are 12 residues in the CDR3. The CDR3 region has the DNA TGTGCCACCAGCAGAGAGGGACCCCAGCAGTACTTC. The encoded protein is CATSREGPQQYF.

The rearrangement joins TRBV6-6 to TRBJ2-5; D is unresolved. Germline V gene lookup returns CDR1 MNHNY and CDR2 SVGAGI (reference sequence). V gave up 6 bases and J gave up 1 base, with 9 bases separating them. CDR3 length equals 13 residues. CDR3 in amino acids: CASRRNLQETQYF. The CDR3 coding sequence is TGTGCCAGCAGACGGAACCTCCAAGAGACCCAGTACTTC.

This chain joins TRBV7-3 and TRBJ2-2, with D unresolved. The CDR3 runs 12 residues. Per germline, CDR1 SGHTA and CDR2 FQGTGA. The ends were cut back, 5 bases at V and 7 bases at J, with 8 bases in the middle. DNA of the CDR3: TGTGCCAGCAGCCCCCCTCACGGGGAGCTGTTTTTT. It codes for CASSPPHGELFF.

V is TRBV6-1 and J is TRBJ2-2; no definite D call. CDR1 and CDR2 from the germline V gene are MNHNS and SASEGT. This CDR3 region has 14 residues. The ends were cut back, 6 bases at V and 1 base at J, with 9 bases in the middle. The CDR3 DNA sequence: TGTGCCAGCAGCCGCACAATGAACACCGGGGAGCTGTTTTTT. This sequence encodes CASSRTMNTGELFF.

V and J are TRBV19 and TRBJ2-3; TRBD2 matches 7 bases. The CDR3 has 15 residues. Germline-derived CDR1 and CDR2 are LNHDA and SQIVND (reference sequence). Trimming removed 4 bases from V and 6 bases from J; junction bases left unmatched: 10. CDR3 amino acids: CASSREGFGLDTQYF. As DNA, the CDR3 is TGTGCCAGTAGTAGGGAGGGGTTCGGGTTGGATACGCAGTATTTT. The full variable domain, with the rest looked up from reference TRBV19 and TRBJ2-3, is DGGITQSPKYLFRKEGQNVTLSCEQNLNHDAMYWYRQDPGQGLRLIYYSQIVNDFQKGDIAEGYSVSREKKESFPLTVTSAQKNPTAFYLCASSREGFGLDTQYFGPGTRLTVL.

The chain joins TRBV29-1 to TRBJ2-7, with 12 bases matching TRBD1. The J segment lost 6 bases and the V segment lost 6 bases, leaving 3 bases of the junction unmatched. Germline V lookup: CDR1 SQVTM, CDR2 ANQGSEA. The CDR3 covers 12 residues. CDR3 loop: CSVGQGAGEQYF. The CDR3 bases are TGCAGCGTGGGACAGGGGGCGGGCGAGCAGTACTTC.

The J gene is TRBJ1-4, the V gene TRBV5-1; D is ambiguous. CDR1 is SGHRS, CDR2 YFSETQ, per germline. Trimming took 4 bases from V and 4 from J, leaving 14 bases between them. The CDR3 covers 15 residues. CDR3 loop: CASSAQWVGNEKLFF. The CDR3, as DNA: TGCGCCAGCAGCGCCCAGTGGGTTGGTAATGAAAAACTGTTTTTT.

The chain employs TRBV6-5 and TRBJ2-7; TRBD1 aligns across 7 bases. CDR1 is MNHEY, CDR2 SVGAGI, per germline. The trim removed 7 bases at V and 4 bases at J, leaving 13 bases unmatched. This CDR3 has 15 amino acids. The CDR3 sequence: CASTPGLKGAYEQYF. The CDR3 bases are TGTGCCAGCACCCCAGGGTTGAAGGGGGCGTACGAGCAGTACTTC.

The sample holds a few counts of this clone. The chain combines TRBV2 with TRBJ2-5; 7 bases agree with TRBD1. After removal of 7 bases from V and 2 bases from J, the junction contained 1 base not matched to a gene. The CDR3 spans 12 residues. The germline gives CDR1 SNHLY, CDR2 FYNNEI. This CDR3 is CASNRGQETQYF. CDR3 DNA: TGTGCCAGCAACAGGGGACAAGAGACCCAGTACTTC. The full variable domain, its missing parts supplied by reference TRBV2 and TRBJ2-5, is EPEVTQTPSHQVTQMGQEVILRCVPISNHLYFYWYRQILGQKVEFLVSFYNNEISEKSEIFDDQFSVERPDGSNFTLKIRSTKLEDSAMYFCASNRGQETQYFGPGTRLLVL.

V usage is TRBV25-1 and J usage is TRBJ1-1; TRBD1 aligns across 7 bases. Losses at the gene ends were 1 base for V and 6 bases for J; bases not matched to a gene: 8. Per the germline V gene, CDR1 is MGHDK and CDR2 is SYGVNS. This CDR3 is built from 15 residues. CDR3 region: CASSESRGGGAEAFF. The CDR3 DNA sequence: TGTGCCAGCAGTGAATCGCGGGGAGGGGGCGCTGAAGCTTTCTTT.

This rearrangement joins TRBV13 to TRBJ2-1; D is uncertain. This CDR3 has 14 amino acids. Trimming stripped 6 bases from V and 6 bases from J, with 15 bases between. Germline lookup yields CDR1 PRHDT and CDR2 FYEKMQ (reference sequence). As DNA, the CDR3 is TGTGCCAGCAGGAAAGGGCTGCTTCTCAATGAGCAGTTCTTC. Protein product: CASRKGLLLNEQFF. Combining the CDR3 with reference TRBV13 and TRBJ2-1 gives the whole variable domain AAGVIQSPRHLIKEKRETATLKCYPIPRHDTVYWYQQGPGQDPQFLISFYEKMQSDKGSIPDRFSAQQFSDYHSELNMSSLELGDSALYFCASRKGLLLNEQFFGPGTRLTVL.

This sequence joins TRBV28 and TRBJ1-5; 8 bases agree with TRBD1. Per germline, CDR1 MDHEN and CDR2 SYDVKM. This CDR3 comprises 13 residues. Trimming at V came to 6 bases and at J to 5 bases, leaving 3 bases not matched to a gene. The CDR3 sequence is CASRLQGDQPQHF. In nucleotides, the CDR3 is TGTGCCAGCAGATTACAGGGGGATCAGCCCCAGCATTTT.

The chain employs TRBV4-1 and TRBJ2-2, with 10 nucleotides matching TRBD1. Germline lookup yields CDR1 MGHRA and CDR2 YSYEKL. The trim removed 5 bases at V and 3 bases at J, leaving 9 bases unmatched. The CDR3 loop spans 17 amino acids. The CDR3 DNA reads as TGCGCCAGCAGCTCTCTGAGGGGACAGGGGTACACCGGGGAGCTGTTTTTT. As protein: CASSSLRGQGYTGELFF.

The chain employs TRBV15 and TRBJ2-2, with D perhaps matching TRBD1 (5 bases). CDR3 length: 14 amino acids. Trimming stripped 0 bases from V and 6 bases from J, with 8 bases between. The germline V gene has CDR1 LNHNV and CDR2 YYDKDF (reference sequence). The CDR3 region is CATSRDRASGELFF. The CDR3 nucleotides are TGTGCCACCAGCAGAGACAGGGCATCCGGGGAGCTGTTTTTT.

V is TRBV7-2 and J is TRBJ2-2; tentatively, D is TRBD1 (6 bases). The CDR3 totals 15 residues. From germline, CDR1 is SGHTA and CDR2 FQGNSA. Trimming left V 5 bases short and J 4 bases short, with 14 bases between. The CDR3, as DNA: TGTGCCAGCAGCCCACAGGGAATGATCACCGGGGAGCTGTTTTTT. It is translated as CASSPQGMITGELFF.

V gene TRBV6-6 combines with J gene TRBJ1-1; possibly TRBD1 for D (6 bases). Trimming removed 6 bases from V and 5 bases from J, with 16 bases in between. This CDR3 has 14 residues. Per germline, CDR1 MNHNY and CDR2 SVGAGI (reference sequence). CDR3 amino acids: CASSLQGEGTEAFF. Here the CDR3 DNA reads TGTGCCAGCAGCCTACAGGGAGAGGGAACTGAAGCTTTCTTT.